A selection of T cell receptor beta chains follows, all from one sample in a study of regulatory T cells in long-lasting Graves disease. From the multiplex PCR reads, TCRdb called clonotypes with MiXCR, one entry per CDR3 protein. The sample holds hundreds of thousands of distinct CDR3 sequences, roughly 20% seen once. This specimen was peripheral blood mononuclear cells (PBMCs), taken when the disease was refractory, from a patient treated with antithyroid drugs. The origin of the receptors is a female donor with Graves disease. Both conserved end residues are part of each CDR3. D genes are given only for firm matches. Where a row states a size, it is once, few, many or the class of an expanded clone; other rows omit it.

size	V	J	D	CDR3	DNA
few	TRBV28	TRBJ2-6	TRBD1	CASSLDRVRGSGANVLTF	TGTGCCAGCAGTTTGGACAGGGTACGTGGGTCTGGGGCCAACGTCCTGACTTTC
few	TRBV7-8	TRBJ2-1	NA	CASSLVGGTGKASSYNEQFF	TGTGCCAGCAGCTTAGTGGGTGGGACGGGTAAGGCCAGCTCCTACAATGAGCAGTTCTTC
many	TRBV27	TRBJ1-1	TRBD1	CASSLTGLSEAFF	TGTGCCAGCAGTTTGACAGGGTTGTCTGAAGCTTTCTTT
NA	TRBV19	TRBJ1-5	NA	CASGIQGTGNQPQHF	TGTGCCAGTGGAATACAGGGAACGGGCAATCAGCCCCAGCATTTT
NA	TRBV12-3/TRBV12-4	TRBJ1-3	NA	CASSLSGSTIYF	TGTGCCAGCAGTTTGAGTGGAAGCACCATATATTTT
NA	TRBV13	TRBJ1-2	NA	CASSLKLGGIYGYTF	TGTGCCAGCAGCTTAAAATTAGGGGGAATCTATGGCTACACCTTC
many	TRBV6-5	TRBJ2-7	NA	CASSYAVGYEQYF	TGTGCCAGCAGTTACGCCGTGGGTTACGAGCAGTACTTC
NA	TRBV27	TRBJ1-2	NA	CASRLAEGPPYGYTF	TGTGCCAGCAGATTAGCCGAGGGCCCACCCTATGGCTACACCTTC
many	TRBV11-2	TRBJ2-7	TRBD1	CASRGTGTSYEQYF	TGTGCCAGCAGAGGGACAGGGACCTCCTACGAGCAGTACTTC
many	TRBV2	TRBJ1-5	TRBD1	CASSYGQGSQPQHF	TGTGCCAGCAGCTATGGACAGGGAAGTCAGCCCCAGCATTTT
many	TRBV30	TRBJ1-4	TRBD1	CACKTGQGSKKLFF	TGTGCCTGTAAAACAGGACAGGGGTCGAAAAAACTGTTTTTT
few	TRBV6-1	TRBJ1-3	NA	CASKTASGNTIYF	TGTGCCAGCAAGACAGCCTCTGGAAACACCATATATTTT
NA	TRBV7-9	TRBJ1-2	NA	CASSHGADYGYTF	TGTGCCAGCAGCCACGGGGCAGACTATGGCTACACCTTC
NA	TRBV20-1	TRBJ1-4	NA	CSARRQEDEKLFF	TGCAGTGCTAGAAGGCAGGAGGACGAAAAACTGTTTTTT
NA	TRBV7-9	TRBJ2-7	TRBD1	CASSPTGTGNEQYF	TGTGCCAGCAGCCCTACCGGGACAGGGAACGAGCAGTACTTC
few	TRBV6-2/TRBV6-3	TRBJ1-5	NA	CASSYNTLGPQHF	TGTGCCAGCAGTTACAACACTCTGGGGCCCCAGCATTTT
many	TRBV10-3	TRBJ1-5	NA	CAISEDGQIRNQPQHF	TGTGCCATCAGTGAGGATGGGCAGATTCGCAATCAGCCCCAGCATTTT
many	TRBV6-1	TRBJ1-4	TRBD1	CASRRDREDEKLFF	TGTGCCAGCAGAAGGGACAGGGAGGATGAAAAACTGTTTTTT
many	TRBV3-1	TRBJ1-1	TRBD1	CASSYRGRNTEAFF	TGTGCCAGCAGCTACAGGGGCAGGAACACTGAAGCTTTCTTT
NA	TRBV7-9	TRBJ2-5	TRBD1	CASSSPVGTGQETQYF	TGTGCCAGCAGCTCGCCGGTTGGGACAGGGCAAGAGACCCAGTACTTC
few	TRBV7-9	TRBJ1-1	TRBD1	CAIGQGNTEAFF	TGTGCCATCGGACAGGGGAACACTGAAGCTTTCTTT
NA	TRBV20-1	TRBJ1-2	TRBD1	CSASPQGAWGYTF	TGCAGTGCTAGTCCCCAGGGGGCGTGGGGCTACACCTTC
NA	TRBV6-1	TRBJ2-2	TRBD1	CASRTGQGNTGELFF	TGTGCCAGCAGAACCGGACAGGGTAACACCGGGGAGCTGTTTTTT
NA	TRBV3-1	TRBJ2-2	NA	CASGGPGEPFF	TGTGCCAGCGGCGGTCCCGGGGAGCCGTTTTTT
many	TRBV20-1	TRBJ2-5	NA	CRGKSEEETQYF	TGCAGGGGGAAGTCCGAAGAAGAGACCCAGTACTTC
NA	TRBV19	TRBJ2-5	NA	CASSLRVGQETQYF	TGTGCCAGTAGTCTCCGGGTAGGGCAAGAGACCCAGTACTTC
NA	TRBV4-1	TRBJ1-6	NA	CASSHTRGGRSPLHF	TGCGCCAGCAGCCATACCCGGGGTGGACGCTCACCCCTCCACTTT
NA	TRBV5-1	TRBJ2-3	TRBD2	CASSWEGYSTDTQYF	TGCGCCAGCAGCTGGGAGGGATATAGCACAGATACGCAGTATTTT
few	TRBV19	TRBJ2-7	NA	CATQDRFYEQYF	TGTGCCACCCAAGACAGGTTCTACGAGCAGTACTTC
many	TRBV27	TRBJ2-7	TRBD2	CASSTRTSGSVYEQYF	TGTGCCAGCAGTACACGGACTAGCGGGAGTGTTTACGAGCAGTACTTC
NA	TRBV28	TRBJ2-7	NA	CASSPRQYEAEQYF	TGTGCCAGCAGCCCACGACAGTACGAGGCCGAGCAGTACTTC
many	TRBV12-3/TRBV12-4	TRBJ1-2	TRBD1	CASSLAPTGSNYGYTF	TGTGCCAGCAGTTTAGCTCCGACAGGGTCTAACTATGGCTACACCTTC
NA	TRBV20-1	TRBJ2-7	NA	CSASGGQGEQYF	TGCAGTGCTAGTGGGGGGCAGGGGGAGCAGTACTTC
many	TRBV20-1	TRBJ2-5	TRBD2	CSASVLAGGPIQETQYF	TGCAGTGCTAGCGTTTTAGCGGGAGGCCCGATCCAAGAGACCCAGTACTTC
few	TRBV28	TRBJ2-7	TRBD1	CASSSQTGWKNEQYF	TGTGCCAGCAGTTCCCAGACAGGGTGGAAGAACGAGCAGTACTTC
few	TRBV7-2	TRBJ1-5	TRBD1	CASSLGGTVPNQPQHF	TGTGCCAGCAGCTTAGGTGGGACAGTACCTAATCAGCCCCAGCATTTT
many	TRBV12-3/TRBV12-4	TRBJ2-7	NA	CASSLAASYEQYF	TGTGCCAGCAGTTTAGCCGCAAGCTACGAGCAGTACTTC
NA	TRBV29-1	TRBJ2-4	NA	CSVEDPADAKNIQYF	TGCAGCGTTGAAGATCCAGCAGATGCCAAAAACATTCAGTACTTC
NA	TRBV29-1	TRBJ2-5	TRBD2	CSVGTSGRISGETQYF	TGCAGCGTTGGGACTAGCGGGAGGATTTCGGGAGAGACCCAGTACTTC
many	TRBV7-8	TRBJ2-7	NA	CASGLVRGELINPYEQYF	TGTGCCAGCGGCCTCGTAAGAGGGGAACTGATTAACCCCTACGAGCAGTACTTC
many	TRBV5-8	TRBJ2-5	NA	CASSLLPGSTQYF	TGTGCCAGCAGCTTGCTTCCTGGGTCGACCCAGTACTTC
NA	TRBV29-1	TRBJ1-4	NA	CSAEGTMEEKLFF	TGCAGCGCTGAGGGGACAATGGAGGAAAAACTGTTTTTT
many	TRBV4-3	TRBJ1-6	NA	CASSQEVESPLHF	TGCGCCAGCAGCCAAGAAGTCGAATCACCCCTCCACTTT